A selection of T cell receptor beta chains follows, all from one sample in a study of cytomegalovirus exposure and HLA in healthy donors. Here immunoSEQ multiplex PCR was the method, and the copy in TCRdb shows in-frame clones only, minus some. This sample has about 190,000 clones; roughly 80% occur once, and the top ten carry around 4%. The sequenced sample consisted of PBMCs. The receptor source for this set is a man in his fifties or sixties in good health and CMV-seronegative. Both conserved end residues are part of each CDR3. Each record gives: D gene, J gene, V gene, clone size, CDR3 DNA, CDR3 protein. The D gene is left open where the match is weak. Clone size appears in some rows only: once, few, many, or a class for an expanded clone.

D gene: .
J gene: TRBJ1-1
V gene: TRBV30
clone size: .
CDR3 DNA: TGTGCCTGGAGTACCCGACGGGGGAACACTGAAGCTTTCTTT
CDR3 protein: CAWSTRRGNTEAFF

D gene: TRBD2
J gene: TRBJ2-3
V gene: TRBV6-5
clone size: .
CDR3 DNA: TGTGCCAGCAGCCATAGCGGGGGGGCCCCAGATACGCAGTATTTT
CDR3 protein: CASSHSGGAPDTQYF

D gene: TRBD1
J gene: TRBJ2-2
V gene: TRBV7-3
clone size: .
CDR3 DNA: TGTGCCAGCAGCTTTTTGGGACAGGGGGCTGGTGGCACCGGGGAGCTGTTTTTT
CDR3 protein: CASSFLGQGAGGTGELFF

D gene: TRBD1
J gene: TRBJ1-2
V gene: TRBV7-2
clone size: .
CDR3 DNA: TGTGCCAGCAGCCCTGACAGGGAATATGGCTACATCTTC
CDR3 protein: CASSPDREYGYIF

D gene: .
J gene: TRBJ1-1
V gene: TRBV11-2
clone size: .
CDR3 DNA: TGTGCCAGCAGCTTTGAGGAAGGCACTGAAGCTTTCTTT
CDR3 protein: CASSFEEGTEAFF

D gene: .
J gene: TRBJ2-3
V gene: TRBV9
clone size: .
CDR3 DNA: TGTGCCAGCAGCGCCCCCCTGGGGGGGGGCCCGACAGATACGCAGTATTTT
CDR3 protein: CASSAPLGGGPTDTQYF

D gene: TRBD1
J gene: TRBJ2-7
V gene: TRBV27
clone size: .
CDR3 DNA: TGTGCCAGCAGTTTAAAGTGGGTGGGACAGGGCTACGAGCAGTACTTC
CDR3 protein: CASSLKWVGQGYEQYF

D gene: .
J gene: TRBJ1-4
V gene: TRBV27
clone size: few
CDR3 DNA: TGTGCCAGCTCCGCGGAAAGTGCAACTAATGAAAAACTGTTTTTT
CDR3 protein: CASSAESATNEKLFF

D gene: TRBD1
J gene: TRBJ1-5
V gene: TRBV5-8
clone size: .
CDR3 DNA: TGTGCCAGCAGCTTGGCAGGGACAGGGGATCAGCCCCAGCATTTT
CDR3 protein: CASSLAGTGDQPQHF

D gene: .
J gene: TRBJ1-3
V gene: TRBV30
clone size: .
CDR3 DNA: TGTGCCTGGAGTGTAGGAGTGTTCTCTGGAAACACCATATATTTT
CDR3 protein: CAWSVGVFSGNTIYF

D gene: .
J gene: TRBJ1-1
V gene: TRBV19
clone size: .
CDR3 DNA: TGTGCCAGTAGCGGCTCTAACCGACTTGAAGCTTTCTTT
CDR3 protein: CASSGSNRLEAFF

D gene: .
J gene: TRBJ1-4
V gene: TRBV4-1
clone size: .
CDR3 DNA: TGCGCCAGCAGCCGATACAGCGGCTCTAATGAAAAACTGTTTTTT
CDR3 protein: CASSRYSGSNEKLFF

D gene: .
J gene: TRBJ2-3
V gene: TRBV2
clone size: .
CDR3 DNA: TGTGCCAGCAGTGAAGATGGCAGGGCTTGGACAGATACGCAGTATTTT
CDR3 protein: CASSEDGRAWTDTQYF

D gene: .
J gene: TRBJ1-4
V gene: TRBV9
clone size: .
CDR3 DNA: TGTGCCAGCGGTTCGGGGGTGGGGAATGAAAAACTGTTTTTT
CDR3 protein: CASGSGVGNEKLFF

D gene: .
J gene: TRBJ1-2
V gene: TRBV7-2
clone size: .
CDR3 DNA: TGTGCCAGCAGCTTAGCGGGACACACTAACTATGGCTACACCTTC
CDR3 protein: CASSLAGHTNYGYTF

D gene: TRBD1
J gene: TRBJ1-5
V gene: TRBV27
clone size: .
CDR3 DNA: TGTGCCAGCTCGCCTGACAGGGTTGTTTTTCAGCCCCAGCATTTT
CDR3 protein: CASSPDRVVFQPQHF

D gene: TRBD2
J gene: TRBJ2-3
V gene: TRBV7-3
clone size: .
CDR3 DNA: TGTGCCAGCAGCCTAGGACTAGCGGGGGGTGGCACAGATACGCAGTATTTT
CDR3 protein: CASSLGLAGGGTDTQYF

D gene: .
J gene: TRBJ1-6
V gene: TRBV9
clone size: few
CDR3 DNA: TGTGCCAGCAGCGCCGGCCGGGCCTCCGGAGGCTCACCCCTCCACTTT
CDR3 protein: CASSAGRASGGSPLHF

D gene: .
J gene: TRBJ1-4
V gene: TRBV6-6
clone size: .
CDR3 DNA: TGTGCCAGCAGTACCGCCGCCCAGGGCTCACAGCTGTTTTTT
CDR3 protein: CASSTAAQGSQLFF

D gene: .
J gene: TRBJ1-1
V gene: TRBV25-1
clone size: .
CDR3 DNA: TGTGCCAGCAGTGAATTGGGCAGTGAAGCTTTCTTT
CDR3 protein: CASSELGSEAFF

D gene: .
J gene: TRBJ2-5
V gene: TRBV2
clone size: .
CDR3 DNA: TGTGCCAGCACTTCTGGGCCGGCCCAGTACTTC
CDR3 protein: CASTSGPAQYF

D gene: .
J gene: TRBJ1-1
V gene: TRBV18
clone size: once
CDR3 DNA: TGTGCCAGCTCACCTAGTCAGAACACTGAAGCTTTCTTT
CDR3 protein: CASSPSQNTEAFF

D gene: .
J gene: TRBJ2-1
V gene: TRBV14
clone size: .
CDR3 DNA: TGTGCCAGCAATCTGGCAGTATACAATGAGCAGTTCTTC
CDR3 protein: CASNLAVYNEQFF

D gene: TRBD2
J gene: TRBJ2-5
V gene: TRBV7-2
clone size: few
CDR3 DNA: TGTGCCAGCAGCTTGGGGCGGGGGGGAGAGACCCAGTACTTC
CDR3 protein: CASSLGRGGETQYF